This paragraph covers one TCR beta chain sequence. This clonotype turned up a few times. It has no known antigen specificity. Qualities for individual bases were not recorded, and no much larger clone is one base off. The data were taken from a study of blood T cells in healthy people across ages (dated by TCRdb to 2013 to 2016). Regarding the complete study: In model experiments, roughly one uniquely barcoded TCR beta cDNA molecule per two T cells was captured by template switching. To track age-related changes in TCR beta repertoire diversity, the study relied on deep sequencing normalized with unique cDNA molecular identifiers. Donors of different ages were randomly distributed across sequencing lanes to avoid experimental bias. Using the same blood draw, the study looked at two additional independent replicas of 1 million unique cDNA reads for two donors, one aged 18 to 30 and the other aged 80 or older. The donors were divided into four age groups: young (average roughly 17 years), middle-aged (about 40), aged (approximately 64) and long-lived (nearly 85).

Overall study results and their limits: A strong correlation was found between observed TCR beta diversity and the percentage of naive T cells measured by flow cytometry. Bulk unsorted PBMC profiling prevented conclusive comparison of naive and antigen-experienced compartments. Estimates of total diversity from one million sequenced T cells were regarded as lower bounds and underestimates. Compared with the aged group, the long-lived group had more naive CD4+ T cells, fewer expanded clones and increased TCR diversity, a pattern suggesting age selection. Because donor CMV infection status was unknown, age-related changes in expanded clonotypes were potentially confounded. Observed TCR beta diversity per million T cells fell roughly linearly with age, and a significant reduction was already apparent by age roughly 41.

Donors were a few dozen systemically healthy Caucasian individuals from Russia aged roughly 6 to 100 years. Each donor gave about 10 milliliters of peripheral blood, drawn into EDTA-treated Vacutainer tubes. Ficoll-Paque density-gradient centrifugation was used to isolate PBMCs, with at least 6.5 million per sample. Trizol reagent was used to extract total RNA from PBMCs, with at least 6 micrograms per sample. For every donor, flow cytometry on a PBMC aliquot measured the percentage of naive CD45RAhigh/CD27high T cells. There are 14 amino acids in the CDR3, from cysteine to phenylalanine inclusive. The retained sequence is limited to the CDR3, 42 bases, with the frame set at the first base. CDR1 and CDR2 are drawn from the germline V gene: MNHNS, SASEGT. V is pruned by 8 bases and J by 3 bases, leaving 7 bases of the junction without a gene match. The receptor library was made with 5' RACE. This sample was sequenced with an Illumina HiSeq 2500. A second PCR of about 7 to 12 cycles was run with a J-beta primer mix and a sample-barcoded 5' primer. A unique molecular identifier was introduced onto each TCR beta cDNA molecule by a template-switch 5' adaptor carrying 12 random nucleotides. Each sample yielded at least 2.5 million CDR3-containing paired-end reads. The Mint cDNA synthesis kit, primed by a TRBC-specific oligonucleotide, was used to synthesize first-strand cDNA from all RNA. All cDNA was treated with uracil-DNA glycosylase and then went through a first 18-cycle PCR with the universal primers M1SS and BC2_uni_R. As for the original processing: Normalization of each sample was performed by random selection of 1 million high-quality reads, each carrying a distinct molecular identifier. Reads sharing molecular identifiers were discarded rather than binned into consensus sequences. MiTCR, with a Q25 quality threshold and the strictest error-elimination algorithm, was used for CDR3 identification, clonotype clustering and error correction. A nonparametric unseen species model using Euler transformation provided a lower-bound estimate of total TCR beta diversity. TCRdb trimmed the raw reads at Q25, called clones with MiXCR and kept productive beta chains. CDR3 protein sequences are deduplicated, and each keeps its most common genes and DNA. The V and J calls follow TCRdb's processing rather than the paper's. The sample table shows 1.5 million to 2 million distinct CDR3 sequences, and 28% are seen once. The top ten clonotypes cover around 7.7% of the sample.

The source material was blood. The receptor was isolated from a woman in her twenties or thirties in good health. The V and J genes are TRBV6-1 and TRBJ1-1; 9 central bases correspond to TRBD1. The CDR3 is CASQRTGVYTEAFF. The nucleotides are TGTGCCAGCCAAAGGACAGGGGTGTACACTGAAGCTTTCTTT.